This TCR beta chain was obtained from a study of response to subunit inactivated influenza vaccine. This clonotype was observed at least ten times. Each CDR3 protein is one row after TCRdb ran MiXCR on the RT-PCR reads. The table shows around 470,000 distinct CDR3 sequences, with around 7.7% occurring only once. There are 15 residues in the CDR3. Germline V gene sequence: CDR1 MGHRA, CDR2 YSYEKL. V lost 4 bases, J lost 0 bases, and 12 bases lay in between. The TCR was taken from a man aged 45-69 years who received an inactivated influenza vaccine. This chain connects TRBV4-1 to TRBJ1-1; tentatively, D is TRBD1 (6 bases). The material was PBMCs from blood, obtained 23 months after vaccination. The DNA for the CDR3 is TGCGCCAGCAGCCCCGGGACAAACCTGAACACTGAAGCTTTCTTT. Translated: CASSPGTNLNTEAFF.